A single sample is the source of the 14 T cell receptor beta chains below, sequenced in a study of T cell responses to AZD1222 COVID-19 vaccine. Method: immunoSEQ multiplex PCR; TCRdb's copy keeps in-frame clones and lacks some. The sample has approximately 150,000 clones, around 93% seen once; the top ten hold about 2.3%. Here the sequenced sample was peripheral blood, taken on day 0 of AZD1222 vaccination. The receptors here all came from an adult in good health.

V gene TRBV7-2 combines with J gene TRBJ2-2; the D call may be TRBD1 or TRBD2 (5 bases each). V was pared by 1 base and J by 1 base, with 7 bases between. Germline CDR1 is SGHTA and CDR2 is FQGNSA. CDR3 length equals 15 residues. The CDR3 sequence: CASSLGGRNTGELFF. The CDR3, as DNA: TGTGCCAGCAGCTTAGGGGGGAGGAACACCGGGGAGCTGTTTTTT.

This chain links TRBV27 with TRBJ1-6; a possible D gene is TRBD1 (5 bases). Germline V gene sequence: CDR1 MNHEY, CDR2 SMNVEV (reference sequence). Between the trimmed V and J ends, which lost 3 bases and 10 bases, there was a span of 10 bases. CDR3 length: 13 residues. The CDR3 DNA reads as TGTGCCAGCAGTTTTCCAGGGCTGTCACCCCTCCACTTT. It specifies CASSFPGLSPLHF.

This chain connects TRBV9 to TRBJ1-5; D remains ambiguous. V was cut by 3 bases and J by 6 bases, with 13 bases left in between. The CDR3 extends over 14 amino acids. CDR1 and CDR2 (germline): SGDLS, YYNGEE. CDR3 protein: CASSEEGLGQPQHF. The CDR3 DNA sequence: TGTGCCAGCAGCGAAGAGGGTCTCGGTCAGCCCCAGCATTTT.

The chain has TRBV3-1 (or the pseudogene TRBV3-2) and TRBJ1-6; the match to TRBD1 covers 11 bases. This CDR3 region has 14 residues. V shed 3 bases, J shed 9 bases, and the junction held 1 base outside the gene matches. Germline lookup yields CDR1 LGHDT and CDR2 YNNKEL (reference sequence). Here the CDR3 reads CASSQGTGGSPLHF. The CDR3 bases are TGTGCCAGCAGCCAGGGGACAGGGGGTTCACCCCTCCACTTT.

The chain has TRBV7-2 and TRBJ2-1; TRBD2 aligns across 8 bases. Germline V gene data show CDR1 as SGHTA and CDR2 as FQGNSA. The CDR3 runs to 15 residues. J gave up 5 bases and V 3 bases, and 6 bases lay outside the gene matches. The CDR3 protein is CASSFGGGSNNEQFF. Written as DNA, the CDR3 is TGTGCCAGCAGCTTCGGCGGGGGGTCTAACAATGAGCAGTTCTTC.

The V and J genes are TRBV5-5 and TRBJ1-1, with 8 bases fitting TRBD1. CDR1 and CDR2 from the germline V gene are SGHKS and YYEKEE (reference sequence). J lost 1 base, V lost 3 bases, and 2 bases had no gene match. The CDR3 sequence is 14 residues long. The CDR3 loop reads CASSSGGANTEAFF. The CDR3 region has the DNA TGTGCCAGCAGCTCAGGGGGCGCGAACACTGAAGCTTTCTTT.

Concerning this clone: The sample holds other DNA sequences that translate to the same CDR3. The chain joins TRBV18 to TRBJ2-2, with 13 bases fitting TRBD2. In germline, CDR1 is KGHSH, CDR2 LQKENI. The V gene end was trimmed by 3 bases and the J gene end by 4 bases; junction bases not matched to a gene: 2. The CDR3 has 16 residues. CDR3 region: CASSPRLAGGTGELFF. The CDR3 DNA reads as TGTGCCAGCTCACCCAGACTAGCGGGAGGCACCGGGGAGCTGTTTTTT.

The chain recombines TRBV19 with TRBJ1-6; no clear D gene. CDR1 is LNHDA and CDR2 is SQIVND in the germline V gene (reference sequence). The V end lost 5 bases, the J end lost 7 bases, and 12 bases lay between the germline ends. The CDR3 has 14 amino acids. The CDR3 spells CASSVRVGNSPLHF. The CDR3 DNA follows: TGTGCCAGTAGTGTCAGAGTTGGGAATTCACCCCTCCACTTT.

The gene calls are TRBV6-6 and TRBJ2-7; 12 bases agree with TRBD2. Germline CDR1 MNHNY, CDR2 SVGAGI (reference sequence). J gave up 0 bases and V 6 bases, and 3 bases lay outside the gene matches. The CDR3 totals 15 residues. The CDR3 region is CASRRLAGDSYEQYF. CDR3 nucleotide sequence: TGTGCCAGCAGGAGACTAGCGGGAGACTCCTACGAGCAGTACTTC.

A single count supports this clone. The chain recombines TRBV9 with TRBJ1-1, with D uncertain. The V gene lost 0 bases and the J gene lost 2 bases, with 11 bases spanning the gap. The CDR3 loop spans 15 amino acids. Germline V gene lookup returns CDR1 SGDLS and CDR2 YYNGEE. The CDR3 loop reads CASSVGMASNTEAFF. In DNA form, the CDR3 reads TGTGCCAGCAGCGTAGGGATGGCTTCCAACACTGAAGCTTTCTTT. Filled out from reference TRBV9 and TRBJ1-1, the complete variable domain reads DSGVTQTPKHLITATGQRVTLRCSPRSGDLSVYWYQQSLDQGLQFLIQYYNGEERAKGNILERFSAQQFPDLHSELNLSSLELGDSALYFCASSVGMASNTEAFFGQGTRLTVV.

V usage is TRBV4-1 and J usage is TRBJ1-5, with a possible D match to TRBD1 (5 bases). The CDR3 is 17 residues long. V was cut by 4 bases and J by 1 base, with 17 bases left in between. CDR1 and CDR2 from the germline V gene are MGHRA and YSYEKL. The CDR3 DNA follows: TGCGCCAGCAGCCTCGGAGGTCGGGACGCAAGCAATCAGCCCCAGCATTTT. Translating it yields CASSLGGRDASNQPQHF.

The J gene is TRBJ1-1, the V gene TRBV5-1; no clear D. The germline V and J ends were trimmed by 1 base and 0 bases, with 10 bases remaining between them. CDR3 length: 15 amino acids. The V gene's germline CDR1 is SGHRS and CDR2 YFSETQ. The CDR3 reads CASSLLDFMNTEAFF. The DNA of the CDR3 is TGCGCCAGCAGCTTGCTTGACTTCATGAACACTGAAGCTTTCTTT.

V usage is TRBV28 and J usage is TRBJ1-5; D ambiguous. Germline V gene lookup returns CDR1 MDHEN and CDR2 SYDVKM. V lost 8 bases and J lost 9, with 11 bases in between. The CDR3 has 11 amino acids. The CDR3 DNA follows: TGTGCCAGCGGATCCGACCCGCCCCAGCATTTT. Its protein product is CASGSDPPQHF. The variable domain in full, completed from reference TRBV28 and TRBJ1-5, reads DVKVTQSSRYLVKRTGEKVFLECVQDMDHENMFWYRQDPGLGLRLIYFSYDVKMKEKGDIPEGYSVSREKKERFSLILESASTNQTSMYLCASGSDPPQHFGDGTRLSIL.

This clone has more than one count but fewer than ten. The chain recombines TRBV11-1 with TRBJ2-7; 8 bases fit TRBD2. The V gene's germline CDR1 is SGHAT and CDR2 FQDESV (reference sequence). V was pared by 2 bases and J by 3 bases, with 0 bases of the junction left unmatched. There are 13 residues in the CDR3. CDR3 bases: TGTGCCAGCAGCTTACGGGAGGGCTACGAGCAGTACTTC. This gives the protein CASSLREGYEQYF.